The 21 T cell receptor beta chains below come from one sample, sequenced in a study of blood T cell repertoires in COVID-19. Sequenced by immunoSEQ multiplex PCR; TCRdb stores in-frame clones only, minus some. The data hold roughly 150,000 clones, with approximately 81% observed a single time. Sequencing used peripheral blood. All receptors derive from a woman in her forties or fifties with COVID-19, enrolled during active disease.

This chain uses TRBV23-1 with TRBJ2-1, with 12 bases fitting TRBD2. TRBV23-1 falls under the ORF class, with uncertain function. The CDR3 has 21 residues. With 6 bases clipped from V and 0 bases from J, the junction kept 18 bases outside the gene matches. In DNA form, the CDR3 reads TGCGCCAGCAGGTGGGACGGTCGACTAGCGGGGGCGCTGAGCTCCTACAATGAGCAGTTCTTC. Translated: CASRWDGRLAGALSSYNEQFF.

The V and J genes are TRBV7-6 and TRBJ2-2, with 9 nucleotides matching TRBD1. The length of the CDR3 is 17 residues. Unmatched junction bases numbered 3, after V lost 0 bases and J lost 1 base. Looked up from germline, CDR1 is SGHVS and CDR2 is FNYEAQ. The CDR3 sequence: CASSLAGGQGNTGELFF. CDR3 bases: TGTGCCAGCAGCTTAGCGGGGGGACAGGGGAACACCGGGGAGCTGTTTTTT.

This CDR3 is CASSQDMGGTGSYEQYF. The CDR3 DNA is TGTGCCAGCAGCCAAGATATGGGAGGGACCGGCTCCTACGAGCAGTACTTC. The gene calls are TRBV3-1 (or the pseudogene TRBV3-2) and TRBJ2-7, with 7 bases identical to TRBD2. V dropped 0 bases and J dropped 0; count of bases not matched to a gene: 8. CDR1 is LGHDT and CDR2 is YNNKEL in the germline V gene (reference sequence). CDR3 length: 17 residues.

CDR3 sequence reads: CASSQEISASGTDTQYF. The CDR3 DNA reads as TGCGCCAGCAGCCAAGAGATATCCGCTAGCGGCACAGATACGCAGTATTTT. The chain joins TRBV4-3 to TRBJ2-3, with D perhaps matching TRBD2 (6 bases). The length of the CDR3 is 17 residues. Between the trimmed V and J ends, which lost 0 bases and 1 base, there was a span of 14 bases. CDR1 is LGHNA, CDR2 YSLEER, per germline.

The V gene is TRBV25-1, the J gene TRBJ2-7, with a weak D call TRBD2 (5 bases). The germline V gene encodes CDR1 MGHDK and CDR2 SYGVNS. This CDR3 comprises 13 residues. V shed 4 bases and J shed 6 bases, with 13 bases lying between them. CDR3: CASSVLPGIEQYF. Written as DNA, the CDR3 is TGTGCCAGCAGTGTTCTTCCCGGGATCGAGCAGTACTTC.

This clone has only one observation. The V gene is TRBV28, the J gene TRBJ2-2; perhaps TRBD1 as D (6 bases). The V gene lost 4 bases and the J gene lost 3 bases, with 24 bases spanning the gap. The CDR3 contains 19 residues. Germline V CDR1 and CDR2: MDHEN, SYDVKM. CDR3 DNA: TGTGCCAGCAGTTCAATCCTACAGGGTTGGGGCGAAGACACCGGGGAGCTGTTTTTT. This gives the protein CASSSILQGWGEDTGELFF. The full variable domain, with the rest looked up from reference TRBV28 and TRBJ2-2, is DVKVTQSSRYLVKRTGEKVFLECVQDMDHENMFWYRQDPGLGLRLIYFSYDVKMKEKGDIPEGYSVSREKKERFSLILESASTNQTSMYLCASSSILQGWGEDTGELFFGEGSRLTVL.

The rearrangement joins TRBV12-5 to TRBJ2-5; 8 bases fit TRBD2. This CDR3 has 14 residues. CDR1 is LGHNT and CDR2 is FRNRAP in the germline V gene. The trim removed 5 bases at V and 5 bases at J, leaving 7 bases unmatched. The CDR3 coding sequence is TGTGCTAGTGGTCCGGGACTAGTGGGGGAGACCCAGTACTTC. This translates into CASGPGLVGETQYF.

The chain employs TRBV18 and TRBJ1-2; D is possibly TRBD1 (5 bases). The CDR3 is 15 residues long. The ends were cut back, 4 bases at V and 0 bases at J, with 12 bases in the middle. Per germline, CDR1 KGHSH and CDR2 LQKENI. The DNA for the CDR3 is TGTGCCAGCTCACTCCCATTGACAGCTAACTATGGCTACACCTTC. Translating it yields CASSLPLTANYGYTF.

J is TRBJ2-1 and V is TRBV19; TRBD1 might be the D (6 bases). Between the trimmed V and J ends, which lost 6 bases and 7 bases, there was a span of 22 bases. Germline loops: CDR1 LNHDA, CDR2 SQIVND (reference sequence). The CDR3 extends over 16 amino acids. CDR3: CASRSLGAGFGNEQFF. CDR3 in DNA: TGTGCCAGTAGGTCCTTGGGGGCAGGGTTCGGGAATGAGCAGTTCTTC.

This chain joins TRBV3-1 (or the pseudogene TRBV3-2) and TRBJ2-5; the D gene is possibly TRBD1 (6 bases). This CDR3 contains 14 residues. Trimming cost V 4 bases and J 2 bases, with 11 bases left between them. In germline, CDR1 is LGHDT, CDR2 YNNKEL (reference sequence). This CDR3 is CASSPLGGQETQYF. In DNA form, the CDR3 reads TGTGCCAGCAGCCCCTTAGGGGGACAAGAGACCCAGTACTTC.

This clone was detected ten times or more. The chain has TRBV6-5 and TRBJ1-4, with D perhaps matching TRBD1 (5 bases). V was pared by 2 bases and J by 9 bases, with 10 bases between. Germline V lookup: CDR1 MNHEY, CDR2 SVGAGI. This CDR3 is 13 amino acids long. The CDR3 protein is CASSYGVGQKLFF. The DNA for the CDR3 is TGTGCCAGCAGTTACGGTGTGGGGCAAAAACTGTTTTTT.

The chain uses TRBV6-6 and TRBJ1-1; 10 bases line up with TRBD1. This CDR3 is built from 15 residues. V lost 6 bases and J lost 3; bases outside the gene matches: 7. The germline V gene has CDR1 MNHNY and CDR2 SVGAGI (reference sequence). Here the CDR3 reads CASSRRQGADTEAFF. CDR3 in DNA: TGTGCCAGCAGCAGGAGACAGGGGGCAGACACTGAAGCTTTCTTT.

The chain uses TRBV5-1 and TRBJ2-5; 16 bases are shared with TRBD2. This CDR3 has 20 residues. Germline lookup yields CDR1 SGHRS and CDR2 YFSETQ. Trimming removed 0 bases from V and 5 bases from J; junction bases left unmatched: 13. The CDR3 spells CASSLVGLAGGPTIWETQYF. In nucleotides, the CDR3 is TGCGCCAGCAGCTTGGTGGGACTAGCGGGGGGGCCCACGATCTGGGAGACCCAGTACTTC. Combining the CDR3 with reference TRBV5-1 and TRBJ2-5 gives the whole variable domain KAGVTQTPRYLIKTRGQQVTLSCSPISGHRSVSWYQQTPGQGLQFLFEYFSETQRNKGNFPGRFSGRQFSNSRSEMNVSTLELGDSALYLCASSLVGLAGGPTIWETQYFGPGTRLLVL.

This rearrangement joins TRBV28 to TRBJ2-7; 7 nucleotides align to TRBD2. The germline V gene has CDR1 MDHEN and CDR2 SYDVKM. J was trimmed by 6 bases and V by 6 bases; bases with no gene match: 11. CDR3 size: 14 residues. CDR3 coding DNA: TGTGCCAGCAGACCGGGACTAAGTCACGGCGAGCAGTACTTC. Translating gives CASRPGLSHGEQYF.

V and J are TRBV7-9 and TRBJ2-5, with D unresolved. The CDR3 spans 13 residues. Trimming stripped 1 base from V and 7 bases from J, with 10 bases between. Germline CDR1 is SEHNR and CDR2 is FQNEAQ (reference sequence). CDR3 sequence: CASSLGKSGTQYF. DNA for the CDR3: TGTGCCAGCAGCTTAGGCAAGTCGGGGACCCAGTACTTC.

The V call is TRBV6-5, the J call TRBJ2-5; unclear D gene. V was trimmed by 0 bases and J by 1 base, leaving 6 bases between them. The CDR3 length is 14 residues. CDR1 MNHEY and CDR2 SVGAGI come from the germline V gene. The CDR3 loop reads CASSYSNSQETQYF. For the CDR3, the DNA is TGTGCCAGCAGTTACTCGAACAGCCAAGAGACCCAGTACTTC.

The DNA for the CDR3 is TGTGCCAGCAGCGCCCGGAGGGGACAGGGGGGCGATGGCTACACCTTC. Its translation is CASSARRGQGGDGYTF. The gene calls are TRBV7-2 and TRBJ1-2; 11 bases match TRBD1. V shed 5 bases, J shed 6 bases, and the junction held 11 bases outside the gene matches. The CDR3 length is 16 residues. Germline CDR1 reads SGHTA; CDR2 reads FQGNSA.

The chain links TRBV19 to TRBJ1-1; D is perhaps TRBD1 (6 bases). CDR1 LNHDA and CDR2 SQIVND come from the germline V gene (reference sequence). This CDR3 is built from 14 residues. Trimming pared 9 bases from V and 1 base from J, leaving 15 bases between. The CDR3: CASRRTAANTEAFF. The CDR3 DNA is TGTGCCAGCCGTAGGACAGCCGCGAACACTGAAGCTTTCTTT.

This rearrangement joins TRBV10-3 to TRBJ1-1; no reliable D call. V was clipped by 3 bases and J by 1 base, with 6 bases between them. This CDR3 region has 13 residues. The germline V gene encodes CDR1 ENHRY and CDR2 SYGVKD. CDR3: CAISELQNTEAFF. The CDR3 coding sequence is TGTGCCATCAGTGAACTGCAGAACACTGAAGCTTTCTTT.

This chain links TRBV25-1 with TRBJ1-5; D ambiguous. The CDR3 is made up of 15 amino acids. Germline V CDR1 and CDR2: MGHDK, SYGVNS. Trimming took 3 bases from V and 2 from J, leaving 11 bases between them. CDR3 sequence: CASSDSGSGNQPQHF. In DNA, the CDR3 is TGTGCCAGCAGTGATTCGGGGTCAGGCAATCAGCCCCAGCATTTT.

CDR3 in amino acids: CASSYRDWGYEQYF. The CDR3 DNA follows: TGTGCCAGCAGTTACCGGGACTGGGGCTACGAGCAGTACTTC. The chain has TRBV6-5 and TRBJ2-7, with a weak D call TRBD2 (6 bases). V dropped 2 bases and J dropped 3 bases, with 11 bases sitting between them. The CDR3 loop spans 14 amino acids. The germline V gene encodes CDR1 MNHEY and CDR2 SVGAGI.